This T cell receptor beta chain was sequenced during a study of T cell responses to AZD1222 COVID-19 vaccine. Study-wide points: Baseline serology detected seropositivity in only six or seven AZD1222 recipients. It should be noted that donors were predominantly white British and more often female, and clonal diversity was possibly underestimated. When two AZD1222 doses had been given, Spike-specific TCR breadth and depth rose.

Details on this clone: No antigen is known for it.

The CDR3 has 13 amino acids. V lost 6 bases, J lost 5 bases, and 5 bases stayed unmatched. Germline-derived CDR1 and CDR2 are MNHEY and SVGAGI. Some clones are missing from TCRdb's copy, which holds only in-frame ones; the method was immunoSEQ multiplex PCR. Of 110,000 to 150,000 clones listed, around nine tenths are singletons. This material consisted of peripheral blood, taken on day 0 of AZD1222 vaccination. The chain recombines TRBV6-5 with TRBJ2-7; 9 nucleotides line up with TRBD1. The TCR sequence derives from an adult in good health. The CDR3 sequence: CASSPRTGDEQYF. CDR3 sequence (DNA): TGTGCCAGCAGCCCAAGGACAGGGGACGAGCAGTACTTC.